This TCR beta chain was sequenced for a study of blood T cells in healthy people across ages. Study-level results: Fewer expanded clones and more diversity marked long-lived versus aged donors. From one million sequenced T cells, diversity estimates were lower bounds.

The CDR3 runs 17 residues. The germline V and J ends were trimmed by 4 bases and 6 bases, with 22 bases remaining between them. The use of a sample-barcoded 5' primer and a J-beta primer mix characterized a second PCR of roughly 6 to 12 cycles. A template-switch adaptor containing 12 random nucleotides labeled each cDNA molecule. TCRdb itself ran the 5' RACE reads through MiXCR, one entry per CDR3 protein. The sample carries about 1,000,000 distinct CDR3 sequences, 35% to 50% recorded once. As concerns this clonotype: What it binds is not known.

The chain is built from TRBV12-3 or TRBV12-4 and TRBJ2-1; TRBD2 might be the D (5 bases). Sequenced material: blood. The clonotype comes from a woman aged 60-75 years in good health. The DNA of the CDR3 is TGTGCCAGCAGTTCAACCGCGGACTCTAGCATTAGCAATGAGCAGTTCTTC. Protein sequence: CASSSTADSSISNEQFF.